This passage covers 24 T cell receptor beta chains from one sample sequenced in a study of T cells in Graves' hyperthyroidism and ophthalmopathy. RNA transcripts provided the source from which TCR beta CDR3 regions were amplified. The study used the HTBI primer set for a first-round RT-PCR of the TCR CDR3. Using its own MiXCR run on the multiplex PCR reads, TCRdb lists one record per CDR3 protein. In the table there are a few hundred thousand distinct CDR3 sequences, 18% of which are singletons. The sequenced sample was blood. Receptors originate from a man aged 35 to 55 with Graves' hyperthyroidism.

This sequence joins TRBV19 and TRBJ2-5, with D uncertain. CDR3 length: 13 amino acids. In germline, CDR1 is LNHDA, CDR2 SQIVND (reference sequence). The V end was cut by 3 bases, the J end by 1 base, with 6 bases between. The CDR3: CASSISSQETQYF. As DNA, the CDR3 is TGTGCCAGTAGTATTTCCAGCCAAGAGACCCAGTACTTC.

The table lists this clonotype with many counts. CDR3 coding DNA: TGTGCCAGCAGCTTACTGGGGATGGACACTGAAGCTTTCTTT. It is translated as CASSLLGMDTEAFF. The chain recombines TRBV28 with TRBJ1-1; D gene ambiguous. CDR1 is MDHEN, CDR2 SYDVKM, per germline. Trimming took 6 bases from V and 3 from J, leaving 14 bases between them. The CDR3 is made up of 14 amino acids.

V gene TRBV7-2 combines with J gene TRBJ2-7, with 13 positions matching TRBD2. CDR3 length: 18 residues. CDR1 is SGHTA and CDR2 is FQGNSA in the germline V gene. V dropped 4 bases and J dropped 1; count of bases not matched to a gene: 10. Here the CDR3 reads CASSSGTSGTVLSYEQYF. DNA for the CDR3: TGTGCCAGCAGCTCCGGGACTAGCGGGACCGTGCTATCCTACGAGCAGTACTTC.

CDR3 bases: TGTGCCGGCGGGGAGGAGGGTGGCACCGGGGAGCTGTTTTTT. This translates into CAGGEEGGTGELFF. The chain is built from TRBV6-5 and TRBJ2-2; a possible D gene is TRBD2 (6 bases). This CDR3 contains 14 residues. From germline, CDR1 is MNHEY and CDR2 SVGAGI. The germline V and J ends were trimmed by 11 bases and 4 bases, with 17 bases remaining between them.

The sample holds many counts of this clonotype. The chain links TRBV5-1 to TRBJ2-2, with 10 bases fitting TRBD2. V gave up 5 bases and J gave up 1 base; unmatched junction bases: 2. From germline, CDR1 is SGHRS and CDR2 YFSETQ. The CDR3 has 15 residues. The CDR3 DNA reads as TGCGCCAGCAGTAGGACTAGCGGGAACACCGGGGAGCTGTTTTTT. Its translation is CASSRTSGNTGELFF.

The count of this clonotype is one. This may stem from a read error, because a much larger clone lies one nucleotide away. This chain connects TRBV9 to TRBJ2-7; perhaps TRBD2 as D (5 bases). Germline V gives CDR1 SGDLS, CDR2 YYNGEE. V lost 0 bases and J 0 bases, leaving 10 bases between the germline ends. CDR3 size: 15 residues. CDR3 DNA: TGTGCCAGCAGCGTAGGTCGGGGAACCTCCTACGAGCAGTACTTC. Its translation is CASSVGRGTSYEQYF.

This clonotype was counted at least ten times. A read error may produce the germline difference seen at one junction end. This chain connects TRBV12-3 or TRBV12-4 to TRBJ1-6; D not resolved. This CDR3 spans 13 amino acids. CDR3 loop: CASSLLVASSLHF. In DNA, the CDR3 is TGTGCCAGCAGTTTACTTGTGGCTTCATCCCTCCACTTT.

The J gene is TRBJ2-3, the V gene TRBV10-3, with 10 bases matching TRBD1. J gave up 0 bases and V 2 bases, and 2 bases lay outside the gene matches. Germline CDR1 reads ENHRY; CDR2 reads SYGVKD. The CDR3 is 16 residues long. The CDR3 region is CAISETGQGSTDTQYF. DNA of the CDR3: TGTGCCATCAGTGAGACGGGACAGGGGAGCACAGATACGCAGTATTTT.

The sample holds many counts of this clonotype. This chain uses TRBV7-9 with TRBJ2-3; D gene uncertain. The CDR3 contains 12 residues. V lost 5 bases and J 8 bases, leaving 11 bases between the germline ends. CDR1 is SEHNR, CDR2 FQNEAQ, per germline (reference sequence). In nucleotides, the CDR3 is TGTGCCAGCAGCACCTCAAGGTTTACGCAGTATTTT. Translation: CASSTSRFTQYF.

This clonotype was seen repeatedly, ten times or more. The rearrangement links TRBV20-1 to TRBJ2-7, with 7 bases fitting TRBD1. The germline V gene has CDR1 DFQATT and CDR2 SNEGSKA (reference sequence). V lost 6 bases and J lost 3; bases outside the gene matches: 5. The CDR3 totals 12 residues. CDR3 sequence (DNA): TGCAGTGCCCAAAGGGGGCTCTACGAGCAGTACTTC. Translation: CSAQRGLYEQYF.

The genes are TRBV28 and TRBJ2-1; D is unclear. This CDR3 has 16 amino acids. The germline CDR1 and CDR2 sequences are MDHEN and SYDVKM. The ends were cut back, 1 base at V and 0 bases at J, with 10 bases in the middle. CDR3 in DNA: TGTGCCAGCAGTTTATTCGCAACCCGCTCCTACAATGAGCAGTTCTTC. Translating gives CASSLFATRSYNEQFF. The full variable domain, rest sourced from reference TRBV28 and TRBJ2-1, is DVKVTQSSRYLVKRTGEKVFLECVQDMDHENMFWYRQDPGLGLRLIYFSYDVKMKEKGDIPEGYSVSREKKERFSLILESASTNQTSMYLCASSLFATRSYNEQFFGPGTRLTVL.

There are many counts of this clonotype. The rearrangement links TRBV9 to TRBJ1-1; no reliable D call. The V end lost 3 bases, the J end lost 4 bases, and 10 bases lay between the germline ends. Germline CDR1 reads SGDLS; CDR2 reads YYNGEE. There are 13 residues in the CDR3. The CDR3 region has the DNA TGTGCCAGCAGCGGCACGTTATCCACTGAAGCTTTCTTT. Residues: CASSGTLSTEAFF. Combining the CDR3 with reference TRBV9 and TRBJ1-1 gives the whole variable domain DSGVTQTPKHLITATGQRVTLRCSPRSGDLSVYWYQQSLDQGLQFLIQYYNGEERAKGNILERFSAQQFPDLHSELNLSSLELGDSALYFCASSGTLSTEAFFGQGTRLTVV.

The chain has TRBV4-3 and TRBJ2-7; 8 bases agree with TRBD1. This CDR3 contains 16 residues. Trimming removed 4 bases from V and 3 bases from J; junction bases left unmatched: 11. Germline V gives CDR1 LGHNA, CDR2 YSLEER. This CDR3 is CASSPNTGTGIYEQYF. The CDR3 DNA reads as TGCGCCAGCAGCCCTAACACCGGGACAGGCATCTACGAGCAGTACTTC.

This clonotype was seen at least ten times. V and J are TRBV7-2 and TRBJ2-7; 8 nucleotides match TRBD1. CDR3 size: 15 residues. CDR1 is SGHTA, CDR2 FQGNSA, per germline. V shed 1 base, J shed 2 bases, and the junction held 4 bases outside the gene matches. CDR3 in amino acids: CASSLGPGQAYEQYF. The CDR3 coding sequence is TGTGCCAGCAGCTTAGGGCCGGGACAGGCCTACGAGCAGTACTTC.

This rearrangement joins TRBV6-1 to TRBJ2-3; 14 positions match TRBD2. CDR1 is MNHNS and CDR2 is SASEGT in the germline V gene. The length of the CDR3 is 16 residues. J lost 5 bases, V lost 5 bases, and 6 bases had no gene match. DNA for the CDR3: TGTGCCAGCAGTAGACTAGCGGGGGGGTCCCAAGATACGCAGTATTTT. This sequence encodes CASSRLAGGSQDTQYF.

The J gene is TRBJ2-1, the V gene TRBV6-1; tentative D call: TRBD2 (7 bases). Deletions cut 3 bases from V and 5 bases from J, with 14 bases between. CDR3 length: 15 amino acids. Germline V gene data show CDR1 as MNHNS and CDR2 as SASEGT. CDR3 DNA sequence: TGTGCCAGCAGTGAGGTAGGGGGGGAAGACAATGAGCAGTTCTTC. Residues: CASSEVGGEDNEQFF.

There are many counts of this clonotype. The chain joins TRBV7-2 to TRBJ1-6, with 10 bases lining up with TRBD1. The length of the CDR3 is 12 residues. The V and J ends lost 8 bases and 13 bases, in that order; junction bases with no gene match: 5. CDR1 SGHTA and CDR2 FQGNSA come from the germline V gene. The CDR3 DNA reads TGTGCCAGCCGACAGGGGGCCGGTCCCCTCCACTTT. This translates into CASRQGAGPLHF. Full variable domain (rest looked up from reference TRBV7-2 and TRBJ1-6): GAGVSQSPSNKVTEKGKDVELRCDPISGHTALYWYRQSLGQGLEFLIYFQGNSAPDKSGLPSDRFSAERTGGSVSTLTIQRTQQEDSAVYLCASRQGAGPLHFGNGTRLTVT.

This clonotype was counted many times. This chain connects TRBV18 to TRBJ2-1, with TRBD1 matching 9 bases. Germline CDR1 KGHSH, CDR2 LQKENI. This CDR3 is 13 amino acids long. V lost 2 bases to trimming and J lost 7 bases; unmatched junction nucleotides: 0. CDR3: CASSPGQGNEQFF. CDR3 DNA sequence: TGTGCCAGCTCACCAGGACAGGGGAATGAGCAGTTCTTC.

This clonotype was detected only once. J is TRBJ1-5 and V is TRBV7-2; unclear D gene. Trimming took 5 bases from V and 9 from J, leaving 11 bases between them. Germline V lookup: CDR1 SGHTA, CDR2 FQGNSA. This CDR3 spans 12 amino acids. Here the CDR3 reads CASSDILSPQHF. In DNA form, the CDR3 reads TGTGCCAGCAGCGACATTCTCTCGCCCCAGCATTTT.

The chain recombines TRBV12-3 or TRBV12-4 with TRBJ1-5; D remains unclear. This CDR3 is 14 amino acids long. Deletions cut 4 bases from V and 5 bases from J, with 12 bases between. DNA of the CDR3: TGTGCCAGCAGTTACTCAACCGGGTATCAGCCCCAGCATTTT. Its protein product is CASSYSTGYQPQHF.

Regarding this clonotype: An end of the junction does not agree with germline; a read error may underlie this. The CDR3 region has the DNA TGTGCCTCTGGGACAGTTAATGAAAAACTGTCTTTT. Amino acids: CASGTVNEKLSF. The V call is TRBV28, the J call TRBJ1-4, with 7 bases lining up with TRBD1. Germline V gene sequence: CDR1 MDHEN, CDR2 SYDVKM. This CDR3 spans 12 amino acids.

This clonotype was observed at least ten times. CDR3 sequence: CASREQGTMNTEAFF. Written as DNA, the CDR3 is TGTGCCAGCAGGGAACAGGGTACCATGAACACTGAAGCTTTCTTT. V usage is TRBV12-3 or TRBV12-4 and J usage is TRBJ1-1; D may be TRBD1 (6 bases). The V end was cut by 6 bases, the J end by 0 bases, with 14 bases between. The CDR3 has 15 amino acids.

V gene TRBV6-2 or TRBV6-3 combines with J gene TRBJ2-1, with D perhaps matching TRBD1 or TRBD2 (5 bases each). The CDR3 extends over 14 amino acids. Germline values: CDR1 MNHEY, CDR2 SVGEGT. V lost 3 bases and J 5 bases, leaving 11 bases between the germline ends. The chain's CDR3 is CASSYRDPHNEQFF. The CDR3 DNA reads TGTGCCAGCAGTTATCGGGACCCCCACAATGAGCAGTTCTTC.

This clonotype occurred many times. The rearrangement uses TRBV5-1 and TRBJ2-7; possibly TRBD1 for D (6 bases). This CDR3 region has 15 residues. CDR1 is SGHRS, CDR2 YFSETQ, per germline. V lost 4 bases to trimming and J lost 5 bases, with 19 bases between them. Here the CDR3 DNA reads TGCGCCAGCAGCCCGACAGGAAGTTATCCGGACGAGCAGTACTTC. Protein product: CASSPTGSYPDEQYF.